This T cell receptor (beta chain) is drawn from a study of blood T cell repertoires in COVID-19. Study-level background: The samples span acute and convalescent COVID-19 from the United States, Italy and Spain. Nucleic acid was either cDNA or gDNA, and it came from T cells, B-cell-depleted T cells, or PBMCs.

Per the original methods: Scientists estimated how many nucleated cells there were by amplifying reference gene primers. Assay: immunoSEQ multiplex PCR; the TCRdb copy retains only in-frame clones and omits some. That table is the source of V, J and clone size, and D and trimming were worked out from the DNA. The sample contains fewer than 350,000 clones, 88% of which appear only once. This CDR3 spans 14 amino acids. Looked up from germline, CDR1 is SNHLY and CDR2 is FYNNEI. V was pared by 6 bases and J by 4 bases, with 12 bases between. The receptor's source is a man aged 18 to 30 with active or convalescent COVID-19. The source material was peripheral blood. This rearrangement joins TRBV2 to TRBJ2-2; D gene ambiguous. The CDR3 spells CASRVLRSTGELFF. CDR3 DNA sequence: TGTGCCAGCAGAGTCCTACGGAGCACCGGGGAGCTGTTTTTT. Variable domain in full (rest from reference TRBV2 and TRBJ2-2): EPEVTQTPSHQVTQMGQEVILRCVPISNHLYFYWYRQILGQKVEFLVSFYNNEISEKSEIFDDQFSVERPDGSNFTLKIRSTKLEDSAMYFCASRVLRSTGELFFGEGSRLTVL.